This paragraph reports one TCR beta chain. What this receptor recognizes is not known. No much larger clone is present one base from it, and per-base qualities are unavailable. The germline V gene provides CDR1 SGHRS and CDR2 YFSETQ. The trim is 4 bases for V and 8 bases for J, with a gap of 15 bases between the germline ends. CDR3 length: 13 amino acids, cysteine to phenylalanine. CDR3 DNA only is kept here, 39 bases in frame from base 1. The data derive from a study of cytomegalovirus exposure and HLA in healthy donors (dated by TCRdb to about 2017). Study-wide context: According to an earlier analysis of 450 to 650 of the donors, about 179 million T cells yielded 95 million to 140 million unique TCR beta sequences and approximately 300 Gb of sequence data. An earlier analysis of 587 of the donors used high-throughput TCR beta sequencing to judge whether each TCR beta V gene segment behaved as functional or pseudogenic. All discovery cohort repertoires had been generated on a single sequencing platform. Both class I and class II loci were covered by HLA typing, at four-digit resolution. Rather than using new phenotypic data, the later analysis identified candidate immune exposures from TCR beta sequences and from how often those sequences occurred across donors. In a later genetic analysis, genome-wide SNP genotypes for about 55% of the 666 donors were used, and that subset was treated as a discovery cohort. Using immunosequencing, the study profiled T cell repertoires from 666 subjects and related those repertoires to cytomegalovirus serostatus. Along with the roughly 670-subject first cohort, a separate validation cohort of around 120 different subjects was used. The study aimed to test whether cataloging public T cell receptors could reveal signatures of past pathogen exposure. An early release covering over 500 HLA-typed donors comprised roughly 300 gigabases of sequencing data and roughly 85 million unique TCR sequences. Alongside the repertoire data, information on donor age, sex, ethnicity and CMV serostatus was compiled. Because of strong linkage in the cohort, roughly five DR-DQ haplotypes were treated as single units for association and clustering. Typing coverage varied by locus: 629-630 donors for A, B, C, DRB1 and DQB1; approximately 500 for DQA1; 600 to 610 for DPA1; approximately 470 for DPB1. The genetic ancestry cluster associated with self-reported Caucasian donors included over 65% of the 350 to 500 genotyped donors. Across 398 genotyped donors of the cohort, an average of roughly 230,000 unique TCR beta nucleotide sequences per donor were sequenced, and roughly 20% of those sequences were non-productive. A later analysis re-analyzed previously published TCR beta repertoires from 500 to 700 donors and added high-resolution HLA genotyping to study TCR occurrence patterns. The study combined high-throughput TCR immunosequencing, statistical association of individual TCRs with disease status, and machine learning to predict cytomegalovirus infection status. The full study reports these points: In a later genetic analysis, fewer N-insertions in productive TCRs were reported among donors in an Asian-associated ancestry cluster than the approximately 710-donor mean. A later genetic analysis associated a missense DCLRE1C variant with V-gene and J-gene trimming of TCR beta chains, and an independent cohort replicated the association. The cohort was sequenced for TCR beta chains only, and without alpha or paired-chain data the features that could be detected were limited. Most TCR sequences were seen in very few donors, while some public TCRs were found in many individuals. It was suggested by the authors that the approach could potentially be generalized to other disease states and immunological phenotypes. In a later analysis, TCR association rates were found to vary across HLA loci, with the most associated TCRs seen for DRB1 alleles and the fewest for HLA-C alleles. A cluster of highly shared sequence variants was judged likely to be a technical artifact of the sequencing pipeline. An earlier analysis of approximately 600 of the donors showed that most TCR beta V segments appeared in productive rearrangements either about 90% or about 30% of the time, which broadly matched IMGT annotations. A further reported finding was that TCR beta sequences accurately predicted the HLA-A and HLA-B alleles for most subjects in the first cohort. A later analysis found that HLA-associated TCR beta chains were more clonally expanded and had lower generation probabilities than equally common non-associated chains. At a false discovery rate of 0.05, a later analysis linked around 17,000 TCR beta sequences to specific HLA alleles. Three of the identified cytomegalovirus-associated TCR beta chains were confirmed in vitro to be specific for cytomegalovirus antigens. When HLA alleles, especially DR and DQ, strongly co-occurred, attributing TCR associations to individual alleles was difficult. The classifier was reported to diagnose cytomegalovirus status with high specificity and sensitivity in both the original cohort and the validation cohort. The study gave a list of 150 to 200 TCR beta chains associated with cytomegalovirus. A later analysis reported that several top co-occurrence clusters appeared linked to parvovirus B19, influenza, CMV and Epstein-Barr virus. Some IMGT-functional V segments, including TRBV6-2 and TRBV6-3, could not be told apart with the 87-base-pair reads, so those segments were excluded. Because counts were too low, approximately 18 rarely observed V segments, including chromosome 9 orphons, were excluded from the earlier analysis of around 590 of the donors. The only immune exposure information available for the cohort was CMV serostatus. The presence/absence analyses assumed that sequencing depth was roughly uniform across donors, and that assumption may not be true. Linkage disequilibrium might explain the correlated functional status among segregating V segments, but an unknown experimental factor could not be excluded. A later analysis found that most CMV-associated TCR beta chains appeared HLA-restricted, with HLA associations seemingly driven largely by CMV exposure. Because HLA typing was missing for some donors at each locus, association tests included only the typed subset.

The cohort was made up of approximately 700 healthy bone marrow donors. Cohort members were all nominally healthy when sampled, although unrecorded immune exposures were likely present. The donor tested CMV seronegative, placing the donor among the roughly 350 seronegative members of the cohort. Every donor gave a peripheral blood sample, and the peripheral blood mononuclear cells from that sample were used for TCR beta sequencing. The Qiagen DNeasy Blood Extraction Kit was used to extract genomic DNA from the blood cell samples. The library was obtained by the immunoSEQ multiplex PCR assay. For the multiplex PCR, a mixture combining 60 forward primers for TCR Vbeta segments and 13 reverse primers for TCR Jbeta segments was used. The CDR3 region of rearranged TCR beta genes was amplified from genomic DNA with a multiplex PCR assay. The Illumina HiSeq System was used to sequence the amplified TCR beta libraries as 87-base-pair reads. From the authors' description of their analysis: A later analysis counted about 80 million unique TCR beta chains across the 690 or so repertoires, and some 12 million of these chains were shared by at least two donors. Raw reads were error-corrected and collapsed into unique sequences with a nearest-neighbor algorithm that merged closely related sequences to remove PCR and sequencing errors. Alignment of CDR3 sequences to IMGT reference sequences was used to assign V, D and J gene segments. Each retained sequence needed at least a six-nucleotide match to both a V gene segment and a J gene segment. Rearrangements were called productive when the CDR3 lacked stop codons and stayed in frame with V and J; all others were non-productive. Following IMGT convention, CDR3 was defined as the stretch from the second conserved V-encoded cysteine up to the conserved J-encoded phenylalanine. The earlier analysis of 587 of the donors excluded any sequence lacking an unambiguous match to a single V gene segment. An earlier analysis of around 600 of the donors classified V segments as functional when productive rearrangements were above 56.7% and as segregating when the standard deviation between donors was above 5%. A statistical classification framework was developed to diagnose cytomegalovirus status using the catalog of TCR beta chain sequences. In a later analysis, V and J genes were assigned by comparing TCR nucleotide sequences against IMGT/GENE-DB human TR gene sequences. Using the TCRdist pipeline, a later analysis assigned CDR3 sequences along with most-parsimonious VDJ recombination scenarios. A later analysis defined each TCR beta chain by its CDR3 amino acid sequence plus V-gene family, and excluded reads lacking a unique V-gene family. As a way to deal with suspected cross-contamination and a sequencing artifact, a later analysis dropped 450 to 600 nucleotide sequences that were highly shared and had low generation probability. In a later analysis, a clonal expansion index for each public chain was calculated from normalized within-repertoire ranks of inferred template counts. In a later analysis, generation probabilities were computed using a VDJ recombination model fitted to out-of-frame rearrangements, and the results were checked against IGoR. Hypergeometric tests were used in a later analysis to score TCR-TCR, TCR-HLA and TCR-CMV co-occurrence, with a repertoire-size bias correction applied to the TCR pairs. False discovery rates were estimated in a later analysis by permuting HLA or CMV assignments 20 times. In a later analysis, co-occurring TCRs were grouped with DBSCAN, and TCRdist sequence similarity was added when clustering was performed within HLA-allele-positive subsets. Repertoires with fewer than 30,000 or more than 120,000 public chains were left out of co-occurrence clustering, as were four to six repertoires with anomalous nucleotide sharing. TCRdb obtained this table from immuneACCESS and retained in-frame rearrangements with V and J assigned. These tables miss some clones; where compared with another copy, unresolved V genes account for less than half of the shortfall, and the remainder is unexplained. The DNA was the basis for D and trimming; V, J and clone size are from that table. Within this sample are some 150,000 clones, with less than 85% of them counted one time only. About 1.5% of the sample is taken by the ten largest.

Sequenced sample: PBMCs. The clonotype comes from a man in his forties or fifties in good health and CMV-seronegative. This receptor chain uses TRBV5-1 and TRBJ1-1; the D region possibly corresponds to TRBD1 (6 bases align). The nucleotide sequence reads as follows: TGCGCCAGCAGCGGGGGCCACACGGTAGAAGCTTTCTTT. Its coded protein is CASSGGHTVEAFF.